Sequencing of this T cell receptor (beta chain) was carried out in a study of blood T cell repertoires in COVID-19. About this clone: This sequence may be a read error, since a much larger clone differs from it by one base.

The CDR3 contains 11 residues. The V end lost 4 bases, the J end lost 2 bases, and 3 bases lay between the germline ends. Germline CDR1 is SGHNT and CDR2 is YYREEE (reference sequence). Using immunoSEQ multiplex PCR, the repertoire was profiled, and TCRdb retains in-frame clones only, with some absent. The table lists approximately 240,000 clones, 80% to 85% of them singletons. The chain employs TRBV5-4 and TRBJ2-5; D ambiguous. This sequence was found in a woman aged 60-75 years who had recovered from COVID-19. Sequenced: peripheral blood. CDR3 region: CASSLQETQYF. The CDR3 DNA is TGTGCCAGCAGCCTGCAAGAGACCCAGTACTTC.